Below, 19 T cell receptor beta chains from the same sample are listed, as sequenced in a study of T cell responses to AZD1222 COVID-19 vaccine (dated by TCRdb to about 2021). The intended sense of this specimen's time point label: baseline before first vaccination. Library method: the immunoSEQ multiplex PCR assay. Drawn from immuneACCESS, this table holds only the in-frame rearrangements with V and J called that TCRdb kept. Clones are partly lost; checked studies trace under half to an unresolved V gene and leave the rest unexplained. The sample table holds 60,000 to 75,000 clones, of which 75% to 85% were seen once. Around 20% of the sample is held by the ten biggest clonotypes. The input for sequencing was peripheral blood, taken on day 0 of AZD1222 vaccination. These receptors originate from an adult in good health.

The CDR3 bases are TGTGCCAGCAGCGACGGAGGCACTGAAGCTTTCTTT. Residues: CASSDGGTEAFF. The chain carries TRBV9 and TRBJ1-1; D ambiguous. Looked up from germline, CDR1 is SGDLS and CDR2 is YYNGEE. V gave up 3 bases and J gave up 4 bases, with 7 bases separating them. The CDR3 spans 12 residues.

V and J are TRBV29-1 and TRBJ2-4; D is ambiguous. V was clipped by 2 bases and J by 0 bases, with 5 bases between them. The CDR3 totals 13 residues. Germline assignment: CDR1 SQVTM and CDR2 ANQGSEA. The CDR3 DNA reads TGCAGCGTTGAAAGGGAAGCCAAAAACATTCAGTACTTC. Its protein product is CSVEREAKNIQYF.

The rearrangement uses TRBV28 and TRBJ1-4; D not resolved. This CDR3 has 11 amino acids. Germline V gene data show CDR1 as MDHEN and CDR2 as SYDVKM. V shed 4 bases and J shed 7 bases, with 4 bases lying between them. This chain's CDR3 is CASSYGEKLFF. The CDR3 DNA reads TGTGCCAGCAGTTATGGTGAAAAACTGTTTTTT.

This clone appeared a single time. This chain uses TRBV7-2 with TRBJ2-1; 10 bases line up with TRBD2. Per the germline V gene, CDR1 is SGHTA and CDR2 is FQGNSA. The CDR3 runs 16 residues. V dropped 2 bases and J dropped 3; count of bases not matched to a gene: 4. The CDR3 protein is CASSLLAGALYNEQFF. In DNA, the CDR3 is TGTGCCAGCAGCTTACTAGCGGGAGCACTCTACAATGAGCAGTTCTTC.

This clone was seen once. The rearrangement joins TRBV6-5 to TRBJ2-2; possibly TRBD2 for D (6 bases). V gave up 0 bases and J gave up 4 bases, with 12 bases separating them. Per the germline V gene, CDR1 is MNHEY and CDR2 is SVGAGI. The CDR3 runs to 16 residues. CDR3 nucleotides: TGTGCCAGCAGTTACTCGATGGGGGGAGCCACCGGGGAGCTGTTTTTT. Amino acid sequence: CASSYSMGGATGELFF.

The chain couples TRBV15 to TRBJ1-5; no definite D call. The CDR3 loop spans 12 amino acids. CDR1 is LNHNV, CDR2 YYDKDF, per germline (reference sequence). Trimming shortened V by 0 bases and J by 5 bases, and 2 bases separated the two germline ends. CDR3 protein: CATSRDYQPQHF. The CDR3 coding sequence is TGTGCCACCAGCAGAGATTATCAGCCCCAGCATTTT.

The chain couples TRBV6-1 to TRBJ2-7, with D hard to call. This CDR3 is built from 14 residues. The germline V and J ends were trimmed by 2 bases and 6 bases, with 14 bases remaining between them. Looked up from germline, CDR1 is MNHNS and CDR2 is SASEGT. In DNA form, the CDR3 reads TGTGCCAGCAGTGAATATCCAGACCTCGGCGAGCAGTACGTC. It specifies CASSEYPDLGEQYV.

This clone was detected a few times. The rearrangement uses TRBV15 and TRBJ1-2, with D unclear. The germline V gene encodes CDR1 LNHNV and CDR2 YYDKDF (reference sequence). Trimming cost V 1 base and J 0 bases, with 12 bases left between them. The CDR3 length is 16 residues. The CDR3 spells CATSRGGTAANYGYTF. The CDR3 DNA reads TGTGCCACCAGCAGAGGCGGAACAGCTGCTAACTATGGCTACACCTTC.

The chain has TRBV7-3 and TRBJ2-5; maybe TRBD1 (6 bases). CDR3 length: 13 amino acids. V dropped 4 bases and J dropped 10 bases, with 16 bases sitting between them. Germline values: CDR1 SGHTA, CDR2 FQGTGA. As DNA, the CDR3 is TGTGCCAGCAGCTCCCTTGACGGGACACGCCAGTACTTC. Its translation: CASSSLDGTRQYF.

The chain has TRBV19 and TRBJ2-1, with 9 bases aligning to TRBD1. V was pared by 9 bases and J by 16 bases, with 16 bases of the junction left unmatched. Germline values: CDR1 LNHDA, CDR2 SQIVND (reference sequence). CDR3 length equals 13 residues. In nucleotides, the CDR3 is TGTGCCAGCGCTCCTATGAGGGACAGGGACCTTTTCTTC. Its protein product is CASAPMRDRDLFF.

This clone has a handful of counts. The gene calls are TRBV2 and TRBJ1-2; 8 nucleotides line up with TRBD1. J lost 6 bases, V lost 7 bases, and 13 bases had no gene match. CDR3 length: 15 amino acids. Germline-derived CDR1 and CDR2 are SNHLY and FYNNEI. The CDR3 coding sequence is TGTGCCAGCAACAGAGGTGGACAGGGTAGTAATGGCTACACCTTC. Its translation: CASNRGGQGSNGYTF.

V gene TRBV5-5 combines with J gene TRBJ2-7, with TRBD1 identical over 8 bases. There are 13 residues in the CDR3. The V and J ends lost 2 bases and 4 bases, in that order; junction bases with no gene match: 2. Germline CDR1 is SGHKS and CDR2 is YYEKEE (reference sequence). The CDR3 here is CASSLRQGYEQYV. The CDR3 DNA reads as TGTGCCAGCAGCTTACGACAGGGGTACGAGCAGTACGTC.

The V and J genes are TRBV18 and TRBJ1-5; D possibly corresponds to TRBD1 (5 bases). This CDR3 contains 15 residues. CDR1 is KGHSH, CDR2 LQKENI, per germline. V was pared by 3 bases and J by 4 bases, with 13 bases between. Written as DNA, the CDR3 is TGTGCCAGCTCACCGGACCGAGGGGCAAATCAGCCCCAGCATTTT. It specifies CASSPDRGANQPQHF.

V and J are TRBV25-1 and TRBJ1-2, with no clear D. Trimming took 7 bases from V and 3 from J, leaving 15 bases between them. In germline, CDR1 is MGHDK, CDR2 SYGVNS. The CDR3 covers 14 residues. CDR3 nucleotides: TGTGCCAGCACGCCGCCGGGATTTGACTATGGCTACACCTTC. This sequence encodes CASTPPGFDYGYTF.

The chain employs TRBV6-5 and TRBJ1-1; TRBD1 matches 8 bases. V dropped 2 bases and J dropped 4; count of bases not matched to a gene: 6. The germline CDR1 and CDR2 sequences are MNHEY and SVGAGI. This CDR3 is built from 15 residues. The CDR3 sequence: CASSYGNRGSTEAFF. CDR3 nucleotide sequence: TGTGCCAGCAGTTACGGGAACAGGGGGTCCACTGAAGCTTTCTTT.

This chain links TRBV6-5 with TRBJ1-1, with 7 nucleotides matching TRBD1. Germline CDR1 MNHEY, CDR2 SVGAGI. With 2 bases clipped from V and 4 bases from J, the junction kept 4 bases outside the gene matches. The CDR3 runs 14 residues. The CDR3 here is CASSYGRQGTEAFF. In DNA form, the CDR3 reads TGTGCCAGCAGTTACGGGCGACAGGGCACTGAAGCTTTCTTT.

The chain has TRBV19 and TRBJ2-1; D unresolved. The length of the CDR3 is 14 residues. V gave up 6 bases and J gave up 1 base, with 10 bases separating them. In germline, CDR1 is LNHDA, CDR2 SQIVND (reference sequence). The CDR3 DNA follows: TGTGCCAGTAGGTCCGGGTTTTCCTACAATGAGCAGTTCTTC. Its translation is CASRSGFSYNEQFF.

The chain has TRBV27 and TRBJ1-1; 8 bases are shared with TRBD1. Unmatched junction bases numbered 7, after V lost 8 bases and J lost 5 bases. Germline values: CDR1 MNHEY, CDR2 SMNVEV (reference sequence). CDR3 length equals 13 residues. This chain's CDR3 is CASGQGSGTEAFF. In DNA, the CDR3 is TGTGCCAGCGGACAGGGTTCGGGGACTGAAGCTTTCTTT.

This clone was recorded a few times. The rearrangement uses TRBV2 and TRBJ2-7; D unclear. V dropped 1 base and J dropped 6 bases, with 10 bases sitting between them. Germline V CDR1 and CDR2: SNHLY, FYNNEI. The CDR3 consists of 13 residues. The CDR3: CASSEVDGGEQYV. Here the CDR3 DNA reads TGTGCCAGCAGTGAAGTTGACGGTGGCGAGCAGTACGTC.